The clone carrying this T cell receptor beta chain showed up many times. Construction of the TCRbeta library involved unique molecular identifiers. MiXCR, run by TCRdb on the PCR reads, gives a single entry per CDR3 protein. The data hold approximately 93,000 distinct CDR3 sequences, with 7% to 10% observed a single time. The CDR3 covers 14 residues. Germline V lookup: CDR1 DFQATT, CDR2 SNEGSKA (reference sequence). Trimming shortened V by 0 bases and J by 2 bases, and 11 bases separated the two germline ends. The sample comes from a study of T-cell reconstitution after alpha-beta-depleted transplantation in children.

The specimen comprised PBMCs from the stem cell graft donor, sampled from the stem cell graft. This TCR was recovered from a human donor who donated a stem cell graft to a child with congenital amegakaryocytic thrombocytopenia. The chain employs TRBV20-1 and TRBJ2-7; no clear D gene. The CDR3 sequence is CSARDPAQTYEQYF. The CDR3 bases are TGCAGTGCTAGAGATCCAGCACAAACCTACGAGCAGTACTTC.